The clone carrying this TCR beta chain has just one count. Germline CDR1 SGHRS, CDR2 YFSETQ. Trimming stripped 4 bases from V and 6 bases from J, with 16 bases between. The CDR3 length is 15 residues. This specimen belongs to a study of shared clonotypes between healthy human individuals. Generated by immunoSEQ multiplex PCR, the TCRdb table keeps only in-frame clones and is missing some. Among 2 million to 3 million clones, approximately 94% were seen once, and the ten largest hold about 0.34%. The receptor comes from a man aged 18 to 35 in good health. Some clones in this sample may be carry-over from other donors' samples. The chain is built from TRBV5-1 and TRBJ2-2; possible D gene TRBD2, 5 bases. Sequenced sample: naive CD4+ T cells from PBMCs. Subset specified: CD45RA+ positively selected. Here the CDR3 reads CASSPQASFPGELFF. The CDR3 coding sequence is TGCGCCAGCAGCCCGCAGGCTAGCTTCCCCGGGGAGCTGTTTTTT.